This T cell receptor beta chain was identified during a study of brain metastases from non-small cell lung cancer. Study-wide results and caveats: In about 60% of brain metastases, T-cell clones were expanded compared with matched primary tumors. Metastases had sparse T cells but largely shared repertoires with primaries.

Only in-frame clones appear in the TCRdb table, and some are missing; sequencing was by immunoSEQ multiplex PCR. The sample lists around 2,900 clones, approximately 80% seen once, with 4.5% to 6% in the top ten. CDR3 length: 14 amino acids. A note on this clone: No antigen is known for it. Other DNA sequences of this sample code for an identical CDR3.

This sequence joins TRBV21-1 and TRBJ2-7; the D call TRBD2 from the table was never checked on the DNA. TRBV21-1 constitutes a pseudogene. The origin of this receptor is a donor at least 40 years old with non-small cell lung cancer. The sample comprised primary lung tumor tissue. DNA for the CDR3: TGTGCCAGCAGCAATCGACTAGCCTCCTACGAGCAGTACTTC. Its protein is CASSNRLASYEQYF.